Following are 8 T cell receptor beta chains from one sample sequenced in a study of siplizumab effects on memory and regulatory T cells. Libraries were prepared by immunoSEQ multiplex PCR; TCRdb keeps only in-frame clonotypes and omits some of them. The repertoire includes about 110,000 clones, about nine tenths of them detected once, and roughly 1.4% sits in the top ten. Sequenced material: CD4+ T cells sorted from blood. The receptors were sampled from a human donor in good health.

This clone came up once. The CDR3 DNA reads TGTGCCAGCAGCTCCTACCAGGCTCCGGGGGCCAAAAACATTCAGTACTTC. Amino acid sequence: CASSSYQAPGAKNIQYF. The rearrangement joins TRBV11-2 to TRBJ2-4; maybe TRBD2 (5 bases). Germline CDR1 is SGHAT and CDR2 is FQNNGV. The CDR3 has 17 amino acids. The ends were cut back, 4 bases at V and 1 base at J, with 17 bases in the middle.

The gene calls are TRBV18 and TRBJ2-7; 9 nucleotides agree with TRBD2. Per germline, CDR1 KGHSH and CDR2 LQKENI. This CDR3 contains 16 residues. V shed 1 base and J 3 bases; nucleotides not matched to a gene: 7. The CDR3 loop is CASSPQLAGTIYEQYF. Written as DNA, the CDR3 is TGTGCCAGCTCACCACAGCTAGCGGGGACGATCTACGAGCAGTACTTC.

The J gene is TRBJ2-4, the V gene TRBV18; TRBD1 aligns across 8 bases. Germline values: CDR1 KGHSH, CDR2 LQKENI. This CDR3 is 13 amino acids long. The V and J ends lost 3 bases and 9 bases, in that order; junction bases with no gene match: 4. Written as DNA, the CDR3 is TGTGCCAGCTCACCGGGACAGGCAGTCATTCAGTACTTC. Translation: CASSPGQAVIQYF.

V gene TRBV6-6 combines with J gene TRBJ1-2, with TRBD1 matching 8 bases. The CDR3 is 14 amino acids. The J segment lost 8 bases and the V segment lost 6 bases, leaving 11 bases of the junction unmatched. Germline values: CDR1 MNHNY, CDR2 SVGAGI (reference sequence). CDR3 sequence (DNA): TGTGCCAGCAGCACCGGACAGGGTAGCTGGGGCTACACCTTC. It codes for CASSTGQGSWGYTF.

This sequence joins TRBV19 and TRBJ2-2; D is possibly TRBD1 (6 bases). Germline CDR1 and CDR2: LNHDA and SQIVND (reference sequence). There are 15 residues in the CDR3. V was shortened by 5 bases and J by 4 bases, with 14 bases between the two germline ends. The CDR3 here is CASSPATQGTGELFF. In DNA form, the CDR3 reads TGTGCCAGTAGTCCCGCAACACAGGGCACCGGGGAGCTGTTTTTT.

The chain carries TRBV7-9 and TRBJ1-1; D unresolved. V was cut by 5 bases and J by 0 bases, with 7 bases left in between. CDR3 length equals 13 residues. Germline CDR1 SEHNR, CDR2 FQNEAQ (reference sequence). The CDR3 reads CASSPPVNTEAFF. As DNA, the CDR3 is TGTGCCAGCAGCCCTCCGGTGAACACTGAAGCTTTCTTT.

V usage is TRBV5-6 and J usage is TRBJ2-1, with 11 bases that match TRBD2. V shed 2 bases and J 7 bases; nucleotides not matched to a gene: 5. Germline V gives CDR1 SGHDT, CDR2 YYEEEE. CDR3 size: 15 residues. CDR3 in amino acids: CASSLRSGRANEQFF. CDR3 in DNA: TGTGCCAGCAGCTTACGTAGCGGGAGGGCGAATGAGCAGTTCTTC.

This chain uses TRBV7-8 with TRBJ1-4; 7 nucleotides line up with TRBD1. There are 15 residues in the CDR3. Germline CDR1 reads SGHVS; CDR2 reads FQNEAQ. Trimming cost V 1 base and J 7 bases; bases outside gene matches: 6. The CDR3 sequence: CASSLGRGRGEKLFF. The CDR3 nucleotides read TGTGCCAGCAGCTTAGGGAGGGGGCGCGGTGAAAAACTGTTTTTT.